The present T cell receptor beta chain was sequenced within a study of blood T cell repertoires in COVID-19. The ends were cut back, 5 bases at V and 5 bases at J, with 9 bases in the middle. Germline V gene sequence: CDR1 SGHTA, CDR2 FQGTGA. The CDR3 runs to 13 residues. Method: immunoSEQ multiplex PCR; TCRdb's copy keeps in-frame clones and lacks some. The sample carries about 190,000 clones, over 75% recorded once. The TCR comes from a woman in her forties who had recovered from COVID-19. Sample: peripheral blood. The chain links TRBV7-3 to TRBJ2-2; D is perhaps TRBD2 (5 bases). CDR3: CASSETSTGELFF. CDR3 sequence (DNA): TGTGCCAGCAGCGAAACTAGTACCGGGGAGCTGTTTTTT.